These 16 T cell receptor beta chains share one sample of origin, sequenced in a study of blood T cell repertoires in COVID-19. Sequenced by immunoSEQ multiplex PCR; TCRdb stores in-frame clones only, minus some. Among 200,000 to 300,000 clones listed, roughly 88% were seen once. The sample was peripheral blood. Source of these receptors: a man aged 35 to 55 with acute or convalescent COVID-19.

This chain joins TRBV7-2 and TRBJ2-1; TRBD1 agrees at 9 bases. CDR3 length equals 15 residues. CDR1 and CDR2 (germline): SGHTA, FQGNSA. V trimming: 3 bases; J trimming: 4 bases; junction bases outside the gene matches: 4. DNA for the CDR3: TGTGCCAGCAGCTTTGACAGGGGGGGTTACAATGAGCAGTTCTTC. Translated: CASSFDRGGYNEQFF.

The CDR3 sequence is CASSLPGTTRNQPQHF. The CDR3 DNA is TGTGCCAGCAGTTTGCCCGGGACTACGCGCAATCAGCCCCAGCATTTT. The chain employs TRBV28 and TRBJ1-5; tentatively, D is TRBD1 (5 bases). Trimming removed 3 bases at V and 2 bases at J, with 14 bases between. Germline CDR1 reads MDHEN; CDR2 reads SYDVKM. This CDR3 spans 16 amino acids.

V and J are TRBV5-5 and TRBJ2-1; 9 positions agree with TRBD1. V shed 3 bases, J shed 7 bases, and the junction held 23 bases outside the gene matches. The CDR3 length is 20 residues. Germline loops: CDR1 SGHKS, CDR2 YYEKEE (reference sequence). CDR3 DNA: TGTGCCAGCAGCTCGACACAAGGGACAGGGCCCGGGAAAGTGGCGAATGAGCAGTTCTTC. Protein: CASSSTQGTGPGKVANEQFF. Complete variable domain (other parts from reference TRBV5-5 and TRBJ2-1): DAGVTQSPTHLIKTRGQQVTLRCSPISGHKSVSWYQQVLGQGPQFIFQYYEKEERGRGNFPDRFSARQFPNYSSELNVNALLLGDSALYLCASSSTQGTGPGKVANEQFFGPGTRLTVL.

As for this clone: A much more abundant neighbour one base away suggests this may be a read error. The sample has other DNA sequences that encode this CDR3 too. This chain joins TRBV3-1 (or the pseudogene TRBV3-2) and TRBJ1-1; no firm D call. Trimming took off 4 bases at V and 1 base at J, with 7 bases between the two ends. The CDR3 is 13 residues long. Germline loops: CDR1 LGHDT, CDR2 YNNKEL (reference sequence). In DNA form, the CDR3 reads TGTGCCAGCAGCCCTCGACAGAACACTGAAGCTTTCTTT. It codes for CASSPRQNTEAFF.

The chain couples TRBV7-2 to TRBJ2-1, with TRBD1 matching 8 bases. The CDR3 has 15 amino acids. The V and J ends lost 5 bases and 0 bases, in that order; junction bases with no gene match: 3. Germline loops: CDR1 SGHTA, CDR2 FQGNSA. The CDR3 DNA follows: TGTGCCAGCAGCGTAGGACAGGGCTCCTACAATGAGCAGTTCTTC. It specifies CASSVGQGSYNEQFF.

V gene TRBV7-7 combines with J gene TRBJ2-2; maybe TRBD2 (5 bases). Trimming removed 5 bases at V and 5 bases at J, with 9 bases between. The CDR3 is 13 amino acids. Germline V gene lookup returns CDR1 SSHAT and CDR2 FNYEAQ (reference sequence). CDR3 DNA sequence: TGTGCCAGCAGCCGGGAAAGGACCGGGGAGCTGTTTTTT. Residues: CASSRERTGELFF. Complete variable domain (other parts from reference TRBV7-7 and TRBJ2-2): GAGVSQSPRYKVTKRGQDVTLRCDPISSHATLYWYQQALGQGPEFLTYFNYEAQPDKSGLPSDRFSAERPEGSISTLTIQRTEQRDSAMYRCASSRERTGELFFGEGSRLTVL.

The J gene is TRBJ1-3, the V gene TRBV6-5, with D hard to call. V shed 7 bases and J shed 0 bases, with 10 bases lying between them. This CDR3 is 14 amino acids long. Germline lookup yields CDR1 MNHEY and CDR2 SVGAGI. CDR3 sequence: CASIRGISGNTIYF. The CDR3, as DNA: TGTGCCAGCATTCGAGGAATCTCTGGAAACACCATATATTTT.

This chain links TRBV9 with TRBJ1-3, with 9 nucleotides matching TRBD1. The V segment lost 2 bases and the J segment 4 bases; nucleotides outside the gene matches: 4. The CDR3 spans 15 residues. The germline gives CDR1 SGDLS, CDR2 YYNGEE. The CDR3 region is CASSVWDRAGNTIYF. In nucleotides, the CDR3 is TGTGCCAGCAGCGTCTGGGACAGGGCAGGAAACACCATATATTTT.

The rearrangement links TRBV19 to TRBJ2-6, with no clear D. CDR1 and CDR2 from the germline V gene are LNHDA and SQIVND (reference sequence). CDR3 length: 16 residues. Trimming pared 1 base from V and 0 bases from J, leaving 7 bases between. Here the CDR3 reads CASSIVAGSGANVLTF. The CDR3 region has the DNA TGTGCCAGTAGTATAGTGGCTGGCTCTGGGGCCAACGTCCTGACTTTC.

V usage is TRBV9 and J usage is TRBJ2-1; 13 positions agree with TRBD2. Trimming at V came to 6 bases and at J to 4 bases, leaving 10 bases not matched to a gene. Germline V gene data show CDR1 as SGDLS and CDR2 as YYNGEE. This CDR3 spans 17 amino acids. Here the CDR3 reads CASTSGLAGADYNEQFF. The CDR3 DNA is TGTGCCAGCACTTCTGGACTAGCGGGAGCAGATTACAATGAGCAGTTCTTC. Filled out from reference TRBV9 and TRBJ2-1, the complete variable domain reads DSGVTQTPKHLITATGQRVTLRCSPRSGDLSVYWYQQSLDQGLQFLIQYYNGEERAKGNILERFSAQQFPDLHSELNLSSLELGDSALYFCASTSGLAGADYNEQFFGPGTRLTVL.

The chain links TRBV5-6 to TRBJ2-3, with 10 bases that match TRBD2. CDR3 length: 16 amino acids. With 3 bases clipped from V and 4 bases from J, the junction kept 8 bases outside the gene matches. In germline, CDR1 is SGHDT, CDR2 YYEEEE. The CDR3: CASSSLSGRFADTQYF. DNA for the CDR3: TGTGCCAGCAGCTCCCTTAGCGGGAGGTTCGCAGATACGCAGTATTTT.

The V call is TRBV18, the J call TRBJ1-1, with a weak D call TRBD1 (5 bases). Trimming took 3 bases from V and 7 from J, leaving 15 bases between them. This CDR3 contains 14 residues. Germline V gives CDR1 KGHSH, CDR2 LQKENI. This CDR3 reads CASSPVLDNHEAFF. CDR3 DNA: TGTGCCAGCTCACCCGTTTTGGACAATCATGAAGCTTTCTTT.

This chain joins TRBV4-1 and TRBJ2-1; D is ambiguous. This CDR3 is built from 21 residues. Germline CDR1 is MGHRA and CDR2 is YSYEKL. V was clipped by 0 bases and J by 0 bases, with 24 bases between them. The CDR3 region is CASSQDPYGSLYYDSYNEQFF. CDR3 DNA: TGCGCCAGCAGCCAAGATCCGTATGGTAGCTTGTACTATGACTCCTACAATGAGCAGTTCTTC.

The chain recombines TRBV19 with TRBJ2-6; D is possibly TRBD2 (6 bases). The CDR3 has 18 amino acids. V was shortened by 3 bases and J by 0 bases, with 15 bases between the two germline ends. Germline lookup yields CDR1 LNHDA and CDR2 SQIVND (reference sequence). The CDR3 region is CASSIDGGPLSGANVLTF. The CDR3, as DNA: TGTGCCAGTAGTATCGACGGGGGACCGCTCTCTGGGGCCAACGTCCTGACTTTC.

This sequence joins TRBV5-1 and TRBJ1-1; possible D gene TRBD1, 5 bases. This CDR3 has 17 amino acids. Trimming left V 0 bases short and J 5 bases short, with 20 bases between. Germline V gene lookup returns CDR1 SGHRS and CDR2 YFSETQ. The DNA for the CDR3 is TGCGCCAGCAGCTTGGGACTTCGGGGGAGGATGGGTACTGAAGCTTTCTTT. Translating gives CASSLGLRGRMGTEAFF. The whole variable domain, remainder taken from reference TRBV5-1 and TRBJ1-1, is KAGVTQTPRYLIKTRGQQVTLSCSPISGHRSVSWYQQTPGQGLQFLFEYFSETQRNKGNFPGRFSGRQFSNSRSEMNVSTLELGDSALYLCASSLGLRGRMGTEAFFGQGTRLTVV.

CDR3: CASSQIDEQFF. The CDR3 DNA reads TGTGCCAGCTCCCAGATCGATGAGCAGTTCTTC. J is TRBJ2-1 and V is TRBV18; D not certain. This CDR3 contains 11 residues. Trimming took 6 bases from V and 8 from J, leaving 8 bases between them. Germline loops: CDR1 KGHSH, CDR2 LQKENI.